The next 3 T cell receptor beta chains were all read from a single sample in a study of tumor and adjacent non-tumor tissue in lung cancer. TCRbeta libraries were built with three rounds of nested PCR, modified from ARM-PCR. MiXCR, run by TCRdb on the multiplex PCR reads, gives a single entry per CDR3 protein. The table has some 51,000 distinct CDR3 sequences, roughly two thirds seen once; the top ten hold approximately 28%. This sample's RNA came from whole unsorted tissue. The normal lung tissue was taken more than 3 cm from the tumor edge. Sequencing was performed on distant non-tumor lung tissue. The receptors were gathered from a woman aged 70 to 79 with non-small cell lung cancer.

About this clonotype: A much larger clone differs from this one at a single base, so this may be a read error. The chain combines TRBV6-5 with TRBJ2-1, with 10 bases aligning to TRBD1. Per germline, CDR1 MNHEY and CDR2 SVGAGI. The length of the CDR3 is 15 residues. The CDR3 reads CAGRLGTGVYNEQFF. In DNA, the CDR3 is TGTGCCGGCAGGCTCGGGACAGGGGTCTACAATGAGCAGTTCTTC.

For this clonotype: The germline gene is not matched at one end of the junction; a read error may be the cause. V is TRBV5-6 and J is TRBJ2-3; D call uncertain. Germline-derived CDR1 and CDR2 are SGHDT and YYEEEE. The CDR3 extends over 12 amino acids. The CDR3 nucleotides are TGTGCCAGCAGCTTCCCCACAGATACGCGGCATTTT. Translating it yields CASSFPTDTRHF.

There are a few counts of this clonotype. The V call is TRBV20-1, the J call TRBJ1-1; the D is unclear. V was clipped by 0 bases and J by 0 bases, with 11 bases between them. Per the germline V gene, CDR1 is DFQATT and CDR2 is SNEGSKA (reference sequence). This CDR3 has 15 residues. CDR3 nucleotide sequence: TGCAGTGCTAGAGATGGGTGGGCGGTGAACACTGAAGCTTTCTTT. Its translation: CSARDGWAVNTEAFF.